Sequencing of this TCR beta chain was carried out in a study of OX40 agonist ivuxolimab in advanced cancers. Only in-frame clones appear in the TCRdb table, and some are missing; sequencing was by immunoSEQ multiplex PCR. The table lists some 20,000 clones, 74% of them singletons. The germline CDR1 and CDR2 sequences are LGHNT and FRNRAP. The ends were cut back, 5 bases at V and 1 base at J, with 15 bases in the middle. The length of the CDR3 is 16 residues. The starting material was CD4+ or CD8+ T cells sorted from blood, obtained in a trial of the OX40 agonist ivuxolimab. The TCR sequence derives from an adult with an advanced solid tumor such as melanoma, head and neck, liver or kidney cancer. The V call is TRBV12-5, the J call TRBJ2-1; D perhaps matches TRBD1 (6 bases). The CDR3 coding sequence is TGTGCTAGTGGTCCCGGGACAACCTTTTCCTACAATGAGCAGTTCTTC. Encoded protein: CASGPGTTFSYNEQFF.